The present TCR beta chain was sequenced within a study of blood T cell repertoires in COVID-19. Study context: Sources were T cells, B-cell-depleted T cells, or PBMCs; the material itself was cDNA or gDNA.

Patients of the Seattle cohort, enrolled during active infection, were followed longitudinally. The method was immunoSEQ multiplex PCR; TCRdb's version includes in-frame clones alone and lacks a portion of them. The sample lists some 99,000 clones, roughly 89% occurring once. Sequencing was done on a sample of peripheral blood. This TCR came from a human donor with COVID-19, enrolled during active disease. The donor label of this sample is uncertain.

This chain's CDR3 is CASLGTGNQPQHF. The CDR3 DNA reads as TGTGCCAGCCTCGGGACAGGCAATCAGCCCCAGCATTTT. The chain recombines TRBV28 with TRBJ1-5, with 7 bases fitting TRBD1. Germline V CDR1 and CDR2: MDHEN, SYDVKM. The CDR3 consists of 13 residues. V shed 8 bases and J 2 bases; nucleotides not matched to a gene: 3.